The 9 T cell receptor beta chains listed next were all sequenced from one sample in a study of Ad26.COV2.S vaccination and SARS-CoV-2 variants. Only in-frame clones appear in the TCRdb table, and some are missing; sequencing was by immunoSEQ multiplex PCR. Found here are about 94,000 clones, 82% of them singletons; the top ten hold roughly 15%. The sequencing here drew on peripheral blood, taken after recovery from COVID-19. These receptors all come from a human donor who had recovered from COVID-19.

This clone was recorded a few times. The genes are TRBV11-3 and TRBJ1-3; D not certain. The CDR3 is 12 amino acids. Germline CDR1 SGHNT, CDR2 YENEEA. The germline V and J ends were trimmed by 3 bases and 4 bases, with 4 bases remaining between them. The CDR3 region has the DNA TGTGCCAGCAGCTTGATGGGAAACACCATATATTTT. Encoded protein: CASSLMGNTIYF.

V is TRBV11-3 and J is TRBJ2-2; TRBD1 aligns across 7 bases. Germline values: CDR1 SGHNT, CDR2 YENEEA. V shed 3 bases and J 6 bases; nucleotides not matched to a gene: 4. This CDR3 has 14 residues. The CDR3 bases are TGTGCCAGCAGCTTGACAGGGAAGGCCGGGGAGCTGTTTTTT. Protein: CASSLTGKAGELFF. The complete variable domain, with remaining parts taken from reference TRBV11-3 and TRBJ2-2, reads EAGVVQSPRYKIIEKKQPVAFWCNPISGHNTLYWYLQNLGQGPELLIRYENEEAVDDSQLPKDRFSAERLKGVDSTLKIQPAELGDSAVYLCASSLTGKAGELFFGEGSRLTVL.

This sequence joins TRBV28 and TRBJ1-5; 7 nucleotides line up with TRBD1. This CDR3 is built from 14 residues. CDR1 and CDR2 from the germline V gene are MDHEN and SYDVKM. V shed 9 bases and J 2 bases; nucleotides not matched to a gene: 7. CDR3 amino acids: CASQFGQGNQPQHF. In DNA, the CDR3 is TGTGCCAGTCAATTCGGACAGGGCAATCAGCCCCAGCATTTT.

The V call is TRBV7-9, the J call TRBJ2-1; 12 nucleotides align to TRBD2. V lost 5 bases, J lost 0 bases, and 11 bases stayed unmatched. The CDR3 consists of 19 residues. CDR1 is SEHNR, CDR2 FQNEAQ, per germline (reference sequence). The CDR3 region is CASSKTTSGRTSSYNEQFF. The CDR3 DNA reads TGTGCCAGCAGCAAAACCACTAGCGGGAGGACTAGCTCCTACAATGAGCAGTTCTTC.

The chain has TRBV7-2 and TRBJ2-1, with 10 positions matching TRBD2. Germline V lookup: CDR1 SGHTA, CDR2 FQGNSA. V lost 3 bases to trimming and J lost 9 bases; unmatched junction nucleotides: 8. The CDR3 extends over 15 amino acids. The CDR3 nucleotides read TGTGCCAGCAGCTTCACAGCGGGAGGGGTTGTTGAGCAGTTCTTC. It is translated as CASSFTAGGVVEQFF.

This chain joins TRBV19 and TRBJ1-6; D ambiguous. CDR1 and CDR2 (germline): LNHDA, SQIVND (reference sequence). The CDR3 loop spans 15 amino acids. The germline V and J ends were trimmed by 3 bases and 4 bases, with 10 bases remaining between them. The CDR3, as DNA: TGTGCCAGTAGTATCCGGACTGATTATAATTCACCCCTCCACTTT. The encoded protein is CASSIRTDYNSPLHF. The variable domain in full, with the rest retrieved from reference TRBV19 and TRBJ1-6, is DGGITQSPKYLFRKEGQNVTLSCEQNLNHDAMYWYRQDPGQGLRLIYYSQIVNDFQKGDIAEGYSVSREKKESFPLTVTSAQKNPTAFYLCASSIRTDYNSPLHFGNGTRLTVT.

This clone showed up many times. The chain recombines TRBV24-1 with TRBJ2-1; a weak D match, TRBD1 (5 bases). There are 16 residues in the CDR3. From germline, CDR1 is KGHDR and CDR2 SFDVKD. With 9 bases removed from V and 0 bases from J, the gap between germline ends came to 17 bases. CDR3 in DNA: TGTGCCACCGGCCGTTTGGGTGACAGCTCCTACAATGAGCAGTTCTTC. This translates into CATGRLGDSSYNEQFF.

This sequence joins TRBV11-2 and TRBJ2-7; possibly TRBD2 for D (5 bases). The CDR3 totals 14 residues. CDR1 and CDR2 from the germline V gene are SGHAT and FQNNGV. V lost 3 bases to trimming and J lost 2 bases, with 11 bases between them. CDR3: CASSLRALTYEQYF. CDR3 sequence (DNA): TGTGCCAGCAGCTTGAGGGCGTTGACCTACGAGCAGTACTTC. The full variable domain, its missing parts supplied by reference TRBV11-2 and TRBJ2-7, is EAGVAQSPRYKIIEKRQSVAFWCNPISGHATLYWYQQILGQGPKLLIQFQNNGVVDDSQLPKDRFSAERLKGVDSTLKIQPAKLEDSAVYLCASSLRALTYEQYFGPGTRLTVT.

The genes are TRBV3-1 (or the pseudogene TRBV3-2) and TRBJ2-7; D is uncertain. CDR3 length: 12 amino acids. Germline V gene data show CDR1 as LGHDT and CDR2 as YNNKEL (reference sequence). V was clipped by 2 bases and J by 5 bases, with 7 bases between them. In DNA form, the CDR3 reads TGTGCCAGCAGCCAATTCTTCCACGAGCAGTACTTC. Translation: CASSQFFHEQYF.